This T cell receptor (beta chain) was observed in a study of immunodeficiency (dated by TCRdb to about 2019). Notes on the research overall: Repertoire analysis was done to look for VDJ recombination defects and oligoclonality.

On this clone itself: Its antigen is still unknown. No per-base quality is available; no much larger clone lies one base away.

Including the terminal cysteine and phenylalanine, the CDR3 comprises 14 residues. Just the 42-base CDR3 DNA is kept, in frame starting at base 1. Trimming removed 1 base from V and 2 bases from J, leaving 9 bases between the germline ends. CDR1 and CDR2 are read off the germline V gene as SGHDN and FVKESK. General study outcomes and caveats: In the entropy comparisons of patients against healthy controls, patients were shown as n=3 (open circles), and an effect of thymic development was suggested only as a possibility. Compared with control CD8+ T cells, patient CD8+ T cells had restricted TRB V-J pairing and reduced productive entropy. Severe oligoclonality, judged by top-100 and total clonotype frequencies, was seen in patient CD8+ but not CD4+ T cells.

Before TCR sequencing, CD3+CD8+ T cells were sorted from fresh PBMCs. Genomic DNA was isolated using the QIAamp DNA Blood Mini Kit and then sent out for immunoSEQ repertoire analysis. Using a standard quantity of genomic DNA template, multiplex PCR was run to amplify the CDR3 regions. PCR products were sequenced on an Illumina platform. In the authors' own workflow: Alignment of sequences was done against a reference, and the V, D and J gene definitions came from IMGT. Closely related sequences were merged by a nearest-neighbor clustering algorithm so that PCR and sequencing errors were removed. V, D and J usage was examined in productive unique and total sequences using ImmunoSEQ Analyzer tools along with R version 3.6.1. TCRdb's version of the immuneACCESS table is confined to in-frame rearrangements and falls short of the full clone set. An unresolved V gene accounts for under half of the shortfall where checked; the remainder is of unknown origin. V and J calls and clone size follow that table, whereas D and trimming were derived from the DNA. This sample is represented by approximately 3,300 clones; around nine tenths of them were singletons. The ten largest clones represent about 12% of the sample.

The sample was CD8+ T cells from blood. Recombination joined TRBV14 with TRBJ2-7; the D gene remains uncertain. The receptor comes from a human donor in good health. The base sequence is TGTGCCAGCAGCCAAGGTGGGCGGCCCTACGAGCAGTACTTC. It specifies CASSQGGRPYEQYF.